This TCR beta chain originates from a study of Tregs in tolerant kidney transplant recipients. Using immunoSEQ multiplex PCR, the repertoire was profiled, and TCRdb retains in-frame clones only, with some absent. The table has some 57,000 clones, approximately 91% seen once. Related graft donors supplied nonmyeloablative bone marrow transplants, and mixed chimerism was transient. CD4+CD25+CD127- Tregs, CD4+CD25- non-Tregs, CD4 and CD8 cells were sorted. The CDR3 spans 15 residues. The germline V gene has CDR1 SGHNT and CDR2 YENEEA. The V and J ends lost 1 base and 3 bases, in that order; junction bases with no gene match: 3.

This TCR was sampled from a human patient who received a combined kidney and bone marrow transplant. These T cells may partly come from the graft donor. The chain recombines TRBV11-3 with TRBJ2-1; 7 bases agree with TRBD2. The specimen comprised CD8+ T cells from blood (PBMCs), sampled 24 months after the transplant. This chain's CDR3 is CASSLGASGYNEQFF. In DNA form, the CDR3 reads TGTGCCAGCAGCTTAGGAGCTAGCGGCTACAATGAGCAGTTCTTC.